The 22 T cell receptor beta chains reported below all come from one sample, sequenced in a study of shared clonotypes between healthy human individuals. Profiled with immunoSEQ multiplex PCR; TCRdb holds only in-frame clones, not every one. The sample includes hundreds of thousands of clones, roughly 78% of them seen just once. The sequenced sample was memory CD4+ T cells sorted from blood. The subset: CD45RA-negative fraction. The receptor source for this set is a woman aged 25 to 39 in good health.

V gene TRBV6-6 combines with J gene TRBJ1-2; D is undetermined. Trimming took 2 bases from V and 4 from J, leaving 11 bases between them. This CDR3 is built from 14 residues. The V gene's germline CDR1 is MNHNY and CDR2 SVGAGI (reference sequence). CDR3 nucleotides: TGTGCCAGCAGTTACGGGGAGGGTAGCTATGGCTACACCTTC. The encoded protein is CASSYGEGSYGYTF.

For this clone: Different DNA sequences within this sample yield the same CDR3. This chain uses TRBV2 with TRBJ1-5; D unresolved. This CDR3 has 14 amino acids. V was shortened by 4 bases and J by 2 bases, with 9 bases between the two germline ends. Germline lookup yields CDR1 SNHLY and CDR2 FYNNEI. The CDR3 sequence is CASSGRGGNQPQHF. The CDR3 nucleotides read TGTGCCAGCAGTGGGCGGGGAGGCAATCAGCCCCAGCATTTT.

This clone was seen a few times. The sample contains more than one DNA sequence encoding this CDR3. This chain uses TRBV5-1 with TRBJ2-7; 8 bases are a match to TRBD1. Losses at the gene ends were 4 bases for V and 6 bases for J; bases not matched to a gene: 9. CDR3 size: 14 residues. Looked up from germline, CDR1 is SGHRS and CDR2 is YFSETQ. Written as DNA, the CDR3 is TGCGCCAGCAGCCCCGGGACAGGAACCCTCGAGCAGTACTTC. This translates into CASSPGTGTLEQYF.

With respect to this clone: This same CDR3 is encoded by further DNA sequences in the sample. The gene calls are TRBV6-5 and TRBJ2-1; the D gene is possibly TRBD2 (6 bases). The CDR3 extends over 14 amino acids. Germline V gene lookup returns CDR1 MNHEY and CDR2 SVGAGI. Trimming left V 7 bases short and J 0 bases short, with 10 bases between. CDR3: CASTPGSSYNEQFF. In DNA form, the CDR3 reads TGTGCCAGCACTCCCGGGAGCTCCTACAATGAGCAGTTCTTC.

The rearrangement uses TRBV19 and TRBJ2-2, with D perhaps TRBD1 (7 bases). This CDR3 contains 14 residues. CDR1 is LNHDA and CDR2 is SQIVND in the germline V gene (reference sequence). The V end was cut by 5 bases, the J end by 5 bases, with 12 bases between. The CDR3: CASSVRGETGELFF. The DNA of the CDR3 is TGTGCCAGTAGTGTCAGGGGGGAAACCGGGGAGCTGTTTTTT.

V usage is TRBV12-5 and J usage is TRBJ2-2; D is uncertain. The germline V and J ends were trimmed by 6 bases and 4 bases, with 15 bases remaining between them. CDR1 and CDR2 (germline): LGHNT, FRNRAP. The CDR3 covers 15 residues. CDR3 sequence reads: CASGPDSGVTGELFF. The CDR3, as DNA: TGTGCTAGTGGACCCGATTCAGGCGTCACCGGGGAGCTGTTTTTT.

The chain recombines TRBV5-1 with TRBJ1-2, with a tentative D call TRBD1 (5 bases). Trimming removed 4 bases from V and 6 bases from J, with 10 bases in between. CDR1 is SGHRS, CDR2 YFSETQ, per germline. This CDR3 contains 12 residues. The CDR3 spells CASSVQGDGYTF. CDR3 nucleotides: TGCGCCAGCAGCGTCCAAGGGGATGGCTACACCTTC. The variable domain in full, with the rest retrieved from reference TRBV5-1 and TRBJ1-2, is KAGVTQTPRYLIKTRGQQVTLSCSPISGHRSVSWYQQTPGQGLQFLFEYFSETQRNKGNFPGRFSGRQFSNSRSEMNVSTLELGDSALYLCASSVQGDGYTFGSGTRLTVV.

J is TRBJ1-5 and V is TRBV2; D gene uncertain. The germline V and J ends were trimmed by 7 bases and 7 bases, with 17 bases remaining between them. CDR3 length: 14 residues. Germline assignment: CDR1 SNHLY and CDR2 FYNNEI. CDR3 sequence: CASTQNRAGQPQHF. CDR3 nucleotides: TGTGCCAGCACCCAAAACCGGGCGGGACAGCCCCAGCATTTT.

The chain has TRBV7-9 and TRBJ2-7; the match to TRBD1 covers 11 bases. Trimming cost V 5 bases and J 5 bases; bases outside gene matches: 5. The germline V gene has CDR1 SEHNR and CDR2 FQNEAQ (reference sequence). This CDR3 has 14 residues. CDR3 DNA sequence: TGTGCCAGCAGCCAATGGACAGGGGGCGACGAGCAGTACTTC. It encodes CASSQWTGGDEQYF.

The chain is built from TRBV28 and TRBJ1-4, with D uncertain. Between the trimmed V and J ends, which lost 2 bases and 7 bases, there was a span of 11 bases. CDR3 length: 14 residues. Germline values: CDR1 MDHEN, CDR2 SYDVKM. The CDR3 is CASSLTGGFEKLFF. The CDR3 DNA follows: TGTGCCAGCAGTTTAACCGGAGGATTTGAAAAACTGTTTTTT.

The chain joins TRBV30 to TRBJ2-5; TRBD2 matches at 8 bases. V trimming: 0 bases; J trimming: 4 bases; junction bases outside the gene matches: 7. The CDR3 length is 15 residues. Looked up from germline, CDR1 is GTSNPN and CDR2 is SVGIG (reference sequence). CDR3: CAWSVSGRALETQYF. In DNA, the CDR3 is TGTGCCTGGAGTGTATCCGGGAGGGCCCTAGAGACCCAGTACTTC. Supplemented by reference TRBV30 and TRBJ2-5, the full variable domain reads SQTIHQWPATLVQPVGSPLSLECTVEGTSNPNLYWYRQAAGRGLQLLFYSVGIGQISSEVPQNLSASRPQDRQFILSSKKLLLSDSGFYLCAWSVSGRALETQYFGPGTRLLVL.

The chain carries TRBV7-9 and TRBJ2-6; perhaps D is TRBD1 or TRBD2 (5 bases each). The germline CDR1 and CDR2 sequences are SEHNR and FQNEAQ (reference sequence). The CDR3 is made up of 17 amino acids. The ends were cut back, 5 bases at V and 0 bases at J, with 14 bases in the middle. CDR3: CASSPPGPGSGANVLTF. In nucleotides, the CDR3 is TGTGCCAGCAGCCCCCCGGGACCCGGCTCTGGGGCCAACGTCCTGACTTTC.

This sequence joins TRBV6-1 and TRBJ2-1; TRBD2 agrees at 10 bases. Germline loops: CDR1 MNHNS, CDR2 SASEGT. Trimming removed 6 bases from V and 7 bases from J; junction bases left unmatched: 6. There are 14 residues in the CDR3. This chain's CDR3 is CASRLAGGINEQFF. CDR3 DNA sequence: TGTGCCAGCAGATTAGCGGGAGGCATTAATGAGCAGTTCTTC.

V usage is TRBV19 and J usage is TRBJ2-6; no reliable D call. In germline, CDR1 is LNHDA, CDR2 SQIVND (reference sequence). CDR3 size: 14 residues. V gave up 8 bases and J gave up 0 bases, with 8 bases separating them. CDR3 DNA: TGTGCCAGTTGCTGGAACTCTGGGGCCAACGTCCTGACTTTC. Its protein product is CASCWNSGANVLTF.

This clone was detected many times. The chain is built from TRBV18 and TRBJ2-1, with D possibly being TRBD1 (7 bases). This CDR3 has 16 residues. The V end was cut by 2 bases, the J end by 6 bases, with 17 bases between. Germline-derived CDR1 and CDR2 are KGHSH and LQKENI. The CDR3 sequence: CASSPVTPGGGNEQFF. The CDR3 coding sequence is TGTGCCAGCTCACCAGTTACCCCAGGGGGAGGCAATGAGCAGTTCTTC.

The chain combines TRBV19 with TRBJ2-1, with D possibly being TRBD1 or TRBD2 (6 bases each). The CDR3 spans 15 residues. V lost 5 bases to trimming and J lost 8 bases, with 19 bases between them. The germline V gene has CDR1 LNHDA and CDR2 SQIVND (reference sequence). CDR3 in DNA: TGTGCCAGTAGTGCGGAGGGACAAACGGGCGATGAGCAGTTCTTC. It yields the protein CASSAEGQTGDEQFF.

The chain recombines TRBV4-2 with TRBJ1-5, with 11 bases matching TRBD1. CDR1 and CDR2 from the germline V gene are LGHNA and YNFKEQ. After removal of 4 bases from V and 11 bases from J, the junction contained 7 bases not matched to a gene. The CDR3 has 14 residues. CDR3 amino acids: CASSPGQGAGSQHF. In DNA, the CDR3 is TGTGCCAGCAGCCCCGGACAGGGGGCTGGGTCCCAGCATTTT.

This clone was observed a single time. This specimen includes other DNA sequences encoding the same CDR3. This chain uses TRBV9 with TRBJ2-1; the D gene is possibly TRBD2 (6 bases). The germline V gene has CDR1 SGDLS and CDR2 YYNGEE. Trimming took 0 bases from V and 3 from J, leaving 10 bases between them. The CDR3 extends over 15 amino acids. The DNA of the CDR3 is TGTGCCAGCAGCGTAGGAGGCGGGGACTACAATGAGCAGTTCTTC. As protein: CASSVGGGDYNEQFF.

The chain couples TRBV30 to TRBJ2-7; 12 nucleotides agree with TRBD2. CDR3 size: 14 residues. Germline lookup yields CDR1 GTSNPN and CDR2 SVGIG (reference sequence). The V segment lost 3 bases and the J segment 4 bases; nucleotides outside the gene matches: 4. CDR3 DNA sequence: TGTGCCTGGAGGACTAGCGGGAGTAGGTACGAGCAGTACTTC. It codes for CAWRTSGSRYEQYF. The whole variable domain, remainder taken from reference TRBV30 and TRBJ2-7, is SQTIHQWPATLVQPVGSPLSLECTVEGTSNPNLYWYRQAAGRGLQLLFYSVGIGQISSEVPQNLSASRPQDRQFILSSKKLLLSDSGFYLCAWRTSGSRYEQYFGPGTRLTVT.

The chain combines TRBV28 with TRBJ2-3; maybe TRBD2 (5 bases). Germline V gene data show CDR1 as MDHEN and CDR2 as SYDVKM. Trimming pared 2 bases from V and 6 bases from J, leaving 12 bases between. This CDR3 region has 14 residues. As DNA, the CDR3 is TGTGCCAGCAGTTTAGGGCTGGGGAGCGATACGCAGTATTTT. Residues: CASSLGLGSDTQYF.

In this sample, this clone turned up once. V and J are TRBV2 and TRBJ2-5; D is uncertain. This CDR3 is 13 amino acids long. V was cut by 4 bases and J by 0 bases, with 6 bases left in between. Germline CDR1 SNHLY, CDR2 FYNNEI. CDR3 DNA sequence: TGTGCCAGCAGTGGTGGGAACCAAGAGACCCAGTACTTC. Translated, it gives CASSGGNQETQYF.

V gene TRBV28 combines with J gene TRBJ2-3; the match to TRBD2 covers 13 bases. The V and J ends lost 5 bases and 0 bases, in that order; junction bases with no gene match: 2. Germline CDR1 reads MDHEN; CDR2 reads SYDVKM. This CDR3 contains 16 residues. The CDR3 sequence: CASSPTSGRSTDTQYF. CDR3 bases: TGTGCCAGCAGTCCGACTAGCGGGAGGAGCACAGATACGCAGTATTTT. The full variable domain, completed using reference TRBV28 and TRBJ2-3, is DVKVTQSSRYLVKRTGEKVFLECVQDMDHENMFWYRQDPGLGLRLIYFSYDVKMKEKGDIPEGYSVSREKKERFSLILESASTNQTSMYLCASSPTSGRSTDTQYFGPGTRLTVL.